This T cell receptor (beta chain) was sequenced during a study of human T cells and chemical hapten exposure. Study-level background: Each week of the roughly 26-week study, patients had diphenylcyclopropenone applied to the scalp. Readings were taken at 6 days from patch tests that had applied 0.01% DPC to the upper back. There were per-sample TCR yield variations, arising mainly from small pooled library volume differences. Study-level points and caveats: No change in TCRs above 1 in 1000 frequency was produced by DPC sensitization.

This clonotype was seen at least ten times. Its antigen is not known. TCRdb re-called the RACE reads with MiXCR, one entry per CDR3 protein. The sample has 95,000 to 150,000 distinct CDR3 sequences; roughly 14% are singletons. This CDR3 has 17 residues. The V and J ends lost 0 bases and 3 bases respectively, with 19 bases between them. Germline V gene data show CDR1 as SGDLS and CDR2 as YYNGEE. Time point meaning: pre-sensitization, week 0. Treatment defined: therapeutic diphenylcyclopropenone sensitization with weekly scalp DPC. The chain has TRBV9 and TRBJ2-7, with a weak D call TRBD1 (5 bases). The sequenced sample was whole blood, obtained in connection with sensitization to the hapten diphenylcyclopropenone (DPC). This receptor was taken from a woman in her late teens or twenties with alopecia areata. Some clones in this sample may be carry-over from other donors' samples. The CDR3 sequence: CASSVGGAPVARYEQYF. CDR3 bases: TGTGCCAGCAGCGTAGGTGGGGCCCCGGTGGCCCGCTACGAGCAGTACTTC.